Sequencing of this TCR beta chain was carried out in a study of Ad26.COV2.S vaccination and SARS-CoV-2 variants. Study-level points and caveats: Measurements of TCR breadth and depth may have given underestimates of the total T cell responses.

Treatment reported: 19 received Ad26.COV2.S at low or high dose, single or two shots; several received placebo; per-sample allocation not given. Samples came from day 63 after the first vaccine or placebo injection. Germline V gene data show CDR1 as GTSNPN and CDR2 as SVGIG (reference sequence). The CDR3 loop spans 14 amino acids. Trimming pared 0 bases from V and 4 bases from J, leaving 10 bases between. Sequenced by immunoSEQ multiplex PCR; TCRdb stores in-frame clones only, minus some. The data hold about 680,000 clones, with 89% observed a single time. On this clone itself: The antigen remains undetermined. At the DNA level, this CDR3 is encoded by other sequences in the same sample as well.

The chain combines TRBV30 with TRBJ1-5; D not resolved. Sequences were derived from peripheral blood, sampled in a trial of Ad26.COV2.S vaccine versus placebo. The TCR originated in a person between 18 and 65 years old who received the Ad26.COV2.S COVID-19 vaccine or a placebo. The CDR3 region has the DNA TGTGCCTGGAGTGTACTCGGACGGAATCAGCCCCAGCATTTT. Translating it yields CAWSVLGRNQPQHF.